The 26 T cell receptor beta chains reported below all come from one sample, sequenced in a study of blood T cell repertoires in COVID-19. Measured with immunoSEQ multiplex PCR; TCRdb has only the in-frame clones, and not every one. Here the sample spans about 30,000 clones, about 91% being singletons. Source material: peripheral blood. Source of these receptors: a human donor in a cohort sampled during active COVID-19.

The chain has TRBV2 and TRBJ1-5; 7 bases align to TRBD1. From germline, CDR1 is SNHLY and CDR2 FYNNEI. The CDR3 sequence is 13 residues long. V lost 7 bases to trimming and J lost 4 bases; unmatched junction nucleotides: 4. The CDR3, as DNA: TGTGCCAGCAAAAGGGGGCCAAATCAGCCCCAGCATTTT. It yields the protein CASKRGPNQPQHF.

The CDR3 DNA reads as TGTGCCAGCAGTTGGGGGGGCAATGAGCAGTTCTTC. It yields the protein CASSWGGNEQFF. The chain links TRBV6-5 to TRBJ2-1, with TRBD2 identical over 7 bases. V trimming: 4 bases; J trimming: 6 bases; junction bases outside the gene matches: 0. The CDR3 runs to 12 residues. Per germline, CDR1 MNHEY and CDR2 SVGAGI.

In its sample, this clone was seen a few times. J is TRBJ2-1 and V is TRBV10-1, with 9 bases lining up with TRBD2. J was trimmed by 8 bases and V by 8 bases; bases with no gene match: 7. Germline-derived CDR1 and CDR2 are WNHNN and SYGVQD (reference sequence). CDR3 length: 13 residues. The DNA of the CDR3 is TGCGCCAGCTCGAGGACTAGCGAAGATGAGCAGTTCTTC. This encodes CASSRTSEDEQFF.

The chain recombines TRBV24-1 with TRBJ2-5; TRBD2 matches at 12 bases. This CDR3 spans 17 amino acids. V shed 0 bases and J 2 bases; nucleotides not matched to a gene: 3. Per germline, CDR1 KGHDR and CDR2 SFDVKD. CDR3: CATSDLTSGGLQETQYF. CDR3 in DNA: TGTGCCACCAGTGATTTGACTAGCGGGGGGCTACAAGAGACCCAGTACTTC.

This chain connects TRBV30 to TRBJ2-1; 7 nucleotides align to TRBD2. CDR3 length equals 18 residues. The germline V gene has CDR1 GTSNPN and CDR2 SVGIG (reference sequence). The junction had 15 bases not matched to a gene; V was cut back by 3 bases and J by 1 base. The CDR3 spells CAWRGGQGGFGSYNEQFF. CDR3 coding DNA: TGTGCCTGGAGAGGCGGGCAGGGAGGGTTCGGTTCCTACAATGAGCAGTTCTTC. The full variable domain, with the rest looked up from reference TRBV30 and TRBJ2-1, is SQTIHQWPATLVQPVGSPLSLECTVEGTSNPNLYWYRQAAGRGLQLLFYSVGIGQISSEVPQNLSASRPQDRQFILSSKKLLLSDSGFYLCAWRGGQGGFGSYNEQFFGPGTRLTVL.

CDR3: CASSVVRSNQPQHF. CDR3 bases: TGTGCCAGCAGTGTAGTTCGTAGCAATCAGCCCCAGCATTTT. The chain links TRBV2 to TRBJ1-5; D unresolved. Per the germline V gene, CDR1 is SNHLY and CDR2 is FYNNEI. The germline V and J ends were trimmed by 4 bases and 0 bases, with 7 bases remaining between them. The CDR3 is 14 residues long.

The chain joins TRBV9 to TRBJ1-6; 10 bases are a match to TRBD1. From germline, CDR1 is SGDLS and CDR2 YYNGEE. J gave up 9 bases and V 4 bases, and 10 bases lay outside the gene matches. The CDR3 is 16 residues long. The CDR3 DNA reads TGTGCCAGCAGCCGTCCCGGGACAGGGGCTGGTTCACCCCTCCACTTT. Translated, it gives CASSRPGTGAGSPLHF.

The chain has TRBV6-2 or TRBV6-3 and TRBJ2-3; possibly TRBD2 for D (5 bases). With 5 bases removed from V and 4 bases from J, the gap between germline ends came to 19 bases. Germline CDR1 and CDR2: MNHEY and SVGEGT. This CDR3 is built from 16 residues. The CDR3 loop is CASSTRFRGPADTQYF. The CDR3 coding sequence is TGTGCCAGCAGTACGAGGTTCCGAGGGCCCGCAGATACGCAGTATTTT.

This sequence joins TRBV18 and TRBJ2-1; TRBD1 aligns across 10 bases. Germline V gene sequence: CDR1 KGHSH, CDR2 LQKENI. The trim removed 5 bases at V and 8 bases at J, leaving 6 bases unmatched. The CDR3 contains 14 residues. This CDR3 is CASSSDRGLDEQFF. The CDR3 nucleotides are TGTGCCAGCTCATCTGACAGGGGGCTGGATGAGCAGTTCTTC.

The gene calls are TRBV2 and TRBJ1-4; TRBD1 aligns across 8 bases. This CDR3 has 13 amino acids. Germline trimming cut 6 bases from V and 8 bases from J; bases unmatched to any gene: 5. From germline, CDR1 is SNHLY and CDR2 FYNNEI. For the CDR3, the DNA is TGTGCCAGCAGGGGGGACAGGTTGGAAAAACTGTTTTTT. Protein sequence: CASRGDRLEKLFF.

This chain joins TRBV7-6 and TRBJ1-3, with D perhaps TRBD1 (5 bases). Germline CDR1 is SGHVS and CDR2 is FNYEAQ. V gave up 3 bases and J gave up 4 bases, with 13 bases separating them. There are 15 residues in the CDR3. CDR3 coding DNA: TGTGCCAGCAGCTTTGGGGCATTGCCCGGAAACACCATATATTTT. It encodes CASSFGALPGNTIYF.

This chain joins TRBV5-1 and TRBJ2-1, with TRBD1 identical over 7 bases. CDR3 length: 12 amino acids. Germline CDR1 SGHRS, CDR2 YFSETQ. With 0 bases clipped from V and 12 bases from J, the junction kept 3 bases outside the gene matches. This CDR3 reads CASSLDRGGQFF. The CDR3 nucleotides are TGCGCCAGCAGCTTGGACAGGGGTGGGCAGTTCTTC.

The chain joins TRBV11-1 to TRBJ2-2; TRBD1 agrees at 7 bases. Germline V gene data show CDR1 as SGHAT and CDR2 as FQDESV (reference sequence). The CDR3 consists of 16 residues. V was pared by 5 bases and J by 4 bases, with 10 bases of the junction left unmatched. The CDR3 DNA reads as TGTGCCAGCAGCCGGACAGGAACGGGGCCCACCGGGGAGCTGTTTTTT. This sequence encodes CASSRTGTGPTGELFF.

J is TRBJ2-7 and V is TRBV10-3; TRBD1 might be the D (6 bases). The CDR3 covers 13 residues. V dropped 10 bases and J dropped 2 bases, with 15 bases sitting between them. Germline values: CDR1 ENHRY, CDR2 SYGVKD. The CDR3 reads CATAGTSAYEQYF. CDR3 in DNA: TGTGCCACCGCCGGGACATCCGCCTACGAGCAGTACTTC.

The chain is built from TRBV21-1 and TRBJ2-5; the table's D call TRBD2 went unverified against the DNA. TRBV21-1 is classified as a pseudogene. The CDR3 extends over 11 amino acids. For the CDR3, the DNA is TGTGCCAGGACGGGGGGTCATACCCAGTACTTC. It specifies CARTGGHTQYF.

This clone was recorded only once. The J gene is TRBJ1-2, the V gene TRBV28, with D possibly being TRBD1 (6 bases). V lost 7 bases and J lost 8, with 20 bases in between. The CDR3 covers 14 residues. The germline V gene has CDR1 MDHEN and CDR2 SYDVKM. In DNA, the CDR3 is TGTGCCAGCAACCCCGGGACATTTGATGACGGCTACACCTTC. It translates to CASNPGTFDDGYTF.

The V and J genes are TRBV6-6 and TRBJ1-4; 11 bases are shared with TRBD1. The CDR3 is 16 residues long. CDR1 MNHNY and CDR2 SVGAGI come from the germline V gene (reference sequence). After removal of 6 bases from V and 6 bases from J, the junction contained 9 bases not matched to a gene. CDR3 nucleotide sequence: TGTGCCAGCAGCCCCGGTCCGGGACAGGGGGATGAAAAACTGTTTTTT. It encodes CASSPGPGQGDEKLFF.

This chain uses TRBV9 with TRBJ2-1; 10 bases agree with TRBD2. In germline, CDR1 is SGDLS, CDR2 YYNGEE. The V and J ends lost 3 bases and 10 bases, in that order; junction bases with no gene match: 10. The CDR3 runs 15 residues. The CDR3: CASSEQRGGRWEQFF. In DNA, the CDR3 is TGTGCCAGCAGCGAACAGCGGGGGGGCCGATGGGAGCAGTTCTTC. The entire variable domain, with the rest obtained from reference TRBV9 and TRBJ2-1, is as follows: DSGVTQTPKHLITATGQRVTLRCSPRSGDLSVYWYQQSLDQGLQFLIQYYNGEERAKGNILERFSAQQFPDLHSELNLSSLELGDSALYFCASSEQRGGRWEQFFGPGTRLTVL.

This clone was picked up a small number of times. V usage is TRBV24-1 and J usage is TRBJ2-1, with D perhaps TRBD1 (6 bases). The V end lost 0 bases, the J end lost 10 bases, and 12 bases lay between the germline ends. Germline V gene lookup returns CDR1 KGHDR and CDR2 SFDVKD. This CDR3 comprises 14 residues. The CDR3 region has the DNA TGTGCCACCAGTGATTTGGGCACAGGGCCCGAGCAGTTCTTC. Amino acids: CATSDLGTGPEQFF.

V is TRBV13 and J is TRBJ1-3, with D hard to call. The CDR3 spans 14 residues. Germline V lookup: CDR1 PRHDT, CDR2 FYEKMQ (reference sequence). The V gene lost 2 bases and the J gene lost 8 bases, with 13 bases spanning the gap. CDR3 bases: TGTGCCAGCAGCTTACAAACCAGTGGTTACACCATATATTTT. Translating gives CASSLQTSGYTIYF. The full variable domain, its missing parts supplied by reference TRBV13 and TRBJ1-3, is AAGVIQSPRHLIKEKRETATLKCYPIPRHDTVYWYQQGPGQDPQFLISFYEKMQSDKGSIPDRFSAQQFSDYHSELNMSSLELGDSALYFCASSLQTSGYTIYFGEGSWLTVV.

The DNA for the CDR3 is TGTGCCAGCAGCGTAGTCGAGGGGACCCAGTACTTC. Residues: CASSVVEGTQYF. The genes are TRBV9 and TRBJ2-5; D is possibly TRBD2 (5 bases). This CDR3 spans 12 amino acids. The V gene's germline CDR1 is SGDLS and CDR2 YYNGEE. Trimming removed 0 bases at V and 7 bases at J, with 7 bases between.

The chain employs TRBV7-3 and TRBJ1-1, with D unresolved. This CDR3 has 14 residues. The V end was cut by 1 base, the J end by 0 bases, with 6 bases between. CDR1 SGHTA and CDR2 FQGTGA come from the germline V gene. The CDR3 bases are TGTGCCAGCAGCTTAAGCGGTATGAACACTGAAGCTTTCTTT. Protein: CASSLSGMNTEAFF.

This chain uses TRBV6-5 with TRBJ1-2; TRBD1 matches at 8 bases. This CDR3 region has 16 residues. Germline loops: CDR1 MNHEY, CDR2 SVGAGI. After removal of 0 bases from V and 2 bases from J, the junction contained 5 bases not matched to a gene. The CDR3 here is CASSYSGAGGNYGYTF. The CDR3 coding sequence is TGTGCCAGCAGTTACTCGGGTGCAGGGGGCAACTATGGCTACACCTTC.

The CDR3 bases are TGTGCCTGGAGTGTAGGAGGGAACACCGGGGAGCTGTTTTTT. Translated: CAWSVGGNTGELFF. V and J are TRBV30 and TRBJ2-2; the D gene is possibly TRBD2 (5 bases). V shed 0 bases and J shed 1 base, with 6 bases lying between them. Germline V gene sequence: CDR1 GTSNPN, CDR2 SVGIG (reference sequence). This CDR3 spans 14 amino acids.

This clone was seen a single time. This chain uses TRBV3-1 (or the pseudogene TRBV3-2) with TRBJ2-5, with a tentative D call TRBD1 (6 bases). The CDR3 consists of 15 residues. Per the germline V gene, CDR1 is LGHDT and CDR2 is YNNKEL (reference sequence). The V gene lost 6 bases and the J gene lost 1 base, with 15 bases spanning the gap. The DNA for the CDR3 is TGTGCCAGCAGGGGACATCTAGCTCTCCAAGAGACCCAGTACTTC. As protein: CASRGHLALQETQYF.

The chain couples TRBV3-1 (or the pseudogene TRBV3-2) to TRBJ2-7; possibly TRBD2 for D (5 bases). V lost 8 bases to trimming and J lost 7 bases, with 15 bases between them. The CDR3 consists of 12 residues. Germline-derived CDR1 and CDR2 are LGHDT and YNNKEL (reference sequence). CDR3 in amino acids: CASGIRTGEQYF. CDR3 DNA: TGTGCCAGCGGGATTAGGACTGGTGAGCAGTACTTC.